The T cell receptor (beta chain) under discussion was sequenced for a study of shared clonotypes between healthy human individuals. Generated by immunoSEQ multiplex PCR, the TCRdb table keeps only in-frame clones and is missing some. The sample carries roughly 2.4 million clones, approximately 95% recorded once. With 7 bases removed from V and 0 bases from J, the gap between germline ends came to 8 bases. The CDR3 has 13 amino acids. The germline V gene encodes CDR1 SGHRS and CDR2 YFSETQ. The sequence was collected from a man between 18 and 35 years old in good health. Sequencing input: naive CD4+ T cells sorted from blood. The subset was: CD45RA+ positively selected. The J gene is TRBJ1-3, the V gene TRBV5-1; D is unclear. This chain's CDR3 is CASGRGSGNTIYF. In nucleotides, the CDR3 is TGCGCCAGCGGAAGAGGCTCTGGAAACACCATATATTTT. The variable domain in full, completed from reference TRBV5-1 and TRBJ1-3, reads KAGVTQTPRYLIKTRGQQVTLSCSPISGHRSVSWYQQTPGQGLQFLFEYFSETQRNKGNFPGRFSGRQFSNSRSEMNVSTLELGDSALYLCASGRGSGNTIYFGEGSWLTVV.